These T cell receptor beta chains were read from a single sample in a study of OX40 agonist ivuxolimab in advanced cancers. The method was immunoSEQ multiplex PCR; TCRdb's version includes in-frame clones alone and lacks a portion of them. The sample shows about 43,000 clones, less than 85% of them seen only once. Sequenced material: CD4+ or CD8+ T cells sorted from blood, taken in a trial of the OX40 agonist ivuxolimab. These receptors all come from an adult with an advanced solid tumor such as melanoma, head and neck, liver or kidney cancer. CDR3s include the opening cysteine and the closing phenylalanine or tryptophan. D genes are given only for firm matches. Only some rows state a clone size, as once, few, many or a class for expanded clones.

TRBV7-9	.	.	TRBJ1-6	CASSLGSNSYNSPLHF	TGTGCCAGCAGCTTAGGGAGCAATTCCTATAATTCACCCCTCCACTTT
TRBV7-9	.	.	TRBJ1-2	CASSFAGDYGYTF	TGTGCCAGCAGCTTTGCTGGAGACTATGGCTACACCTTC
TRBV29-1	.	.	TRBJ1-1	CSVLGTYTEAFF	TGCAGCGTATTGGGGACATACACTGAAGCTTTCTTT
TRBV28	.	once	TRBJ1-5	CASSLSGPQHF	TGTGCCAGCAGTCTTTCGGGGCCCCAGCATTTT
TRBV15	TRBD1	.	TRBJ1-1	CATSSRQGEAFF	TGTGCCACCAGCAGCCGACAGGGTGAAGCTTTCTTT
TRBV6-4	.	.	TRBJ2-1	CASSVNLGRDNEQFF	TGTGCCAGCAGTGTCAACTTGGGGAGAGACAATGAGCAGTTCTTC
TRBV30	.	.	TRBJ1-1	CAWIGGRMNTEAFF	TGTGCCTGGATAGGTGGCAGGATGAACACTGAAGCTTTCTTT
TRBV6-4	.	.	TRBJ2-6	CASSVEFSGANVLTF	TGTGCCAGCAGCGTAGAATTCTCTGGGGCCAACGTCCTGACTTTC
TRBV6-6	.	.	TRBJ1-2	CASSREANYGYTF	TGTGCCAGCAGTCGAGAAGCTAACTATGGCTACACCTTC
TRBV6-5	.	.	TRBJ1-1	CASSPRGNTEAFF	TGTGCCAGCAGCCCACGGGGAAACACTGAAGCTTTCTTT
TRBV4-1	.	.	TRBJ1-4	CASSQEHIDEKLFF	TGCGCCAGCAGCCAAGAACATATAGATGAAAAACTGTTTTTT
TRBV5-1	TRBD1	.	TRBJ1-4	CASSLRDRGEKLFF	TGCGCCAGCAGCCTGCGGGACAGGGGGGAAAAACTGTTTTTT
TRBV12-5	.	.	TRBJ1-1	CASGLVLSAALNTEAFF	TGTGCTAGTGGTTTGGTACTCTCGGCAGCTTTGAACACTGAAGCTTTCTTT
TRBV2	.	medium-sized	TRBJ1-5	CASTDSHSNQPQHF	TGTGCCAGCACTGACAGCCATAGCAATCAGCCCCAGCATTTT
TRBV4-1	TRBD1	once	TRBJ2-1	CASSHRTGVGTTYNEQFF	TGCGCCAGCAGCCATCGGACAGGGGTCGGGACTACCTACAATGAGCAGTTCTTC
TRBV7-9	TRBD2	.	TRBJ2-1	CASSRPGLAGAGEQFF	TGTGCCAGCAGCCGTCCGGGACTAGCGGGAGCGGGTGAGCAGTTCTTC
TRBV7-3	.	.	TRBJ2-7	CASPYEQYF	TGTGCCAGTCCTTACGAGCAGTACTTC
TRBV7-6	.	.	TRBJ1-1	CASSRTGLGEAFF	TGTGCCAGCAGCAGAACAGGCCTGGGGGAGGCTTTCTTT
TRBV6-6	.	.	TRBJ2-6	CASRAGEEGANVLTF	TGTGCCAGCAGGGCCGGGGAGGAAGGGGCCAACGTCCTGACTTTC
TRBV2	.	.	TRBJ2-5	CASSTGDQETQYF	TGTGCCAGCAGTACGGGGGACCAAGAGACCCAGTACTTC
TRBV9	.	.	TRBJ1-2	CASSQQGEQGSFGYTF	TGTGCCAGCAGCCAACAAGGGGAACAGGGATCTTTTGGCTACACCTTC
TRBV30	.	.	TRBJ1-1	CAGFKAMNTEAFF	TGTGCCGGGTTTAAAGCCATGAACACTGAAGCTTTCTTT
TRBV7-9	TRBD1	many	TRBJ1-1	CASSPGTGRGAFF	TGTGCCAGCAGCCCAGGGACAGGGCGAGGAGCTTTCTTT
TRBV2	.	.	TRBJ1-5	CASSATGYSNQPQHF	TGTGCCAGCAGTGCCACAGGTTATAGCAATCAGCCCCAGCATTTT
TRBV23-1	.	.	TRBJ1-3	CASSPTCWGGNTIYF	TGCGCCAGCAGTCCGACATGTTGGGGAGGAAACACCATATATTTT
TRBV11-2	.	.	TRBJ2-2	CASSHESVGTRELFF	TGTGCCAGCAGCCATGAATCAGTAGGAACCCGGGAGCTGTTTTTT
TRBV5-6	.	.	TRBJ1-6	CASSSGQANSPLHF	TGTGCCAGCAGCTCCGGACAAGCCAATTCACCCCTCCACTTT
TRBV5-4	.	.	TRBJ2-3	CASSGEGKNTDTQYF	TGTGCCAGCAGTGGAGAAGGGAAAAACACAGATACGCAGTATTTT
TRBV18	.	few	TRBJ1-2	CASSPNQGGYTF	TGTGCCAGCTCACCCAACCAAGGGGGCTACACCTTC
TRBV7-9	.	large	TRBJ2-7	CASSLGDGYEQYF	TGTGCCAGCAGCTTAGGAGACGGGTACGAGCAGTACTTC
TRBV19	.	.	TRBJ2-3	CASSSRHTQYF	TGTGCCAGTAGCTCGCGCCATACGCAGTATTTT
TRBV7-2	TRBD1	.	TRBJ2-3	CASTKWDRDTDTQYF	TGTGCCAGTACCAAGTGGGACAGAGACACAGATACGCAGTATTTT
TRBV30	TRBD2	.	TRBJ2-7	CAWTSGSSYEQYF	TGTGCCTGGACTAGCGGTAGCTCCTACGAGCAGTACTTC
TRBV15	.	.	TRBJ1-1	CATSRDYEGLAEAFF	TGTGCCACCAGCAGAGATTACGAGGGGCTGGCTGAAGCTTTCTTT
TRBV13	.	.	TRBJ2-7	CASSRHGTGNYEQYF	TGTGCCAGCAGCCGACACGGGACGGGAAACTACGAGCAGTACTTC
TRBV19	.	.	TRBJ2-1	CASSIVGGGAYNEQFF	TGTGCCAGTAGTATAGTGGGAGGCGGTGCCTACAATGAGCAGTTCTTC
TRBV5-1	.	.	TRBJ1-2	CASSLEDPTSYGYTF	TGCGCCAGCAGCTTGGAAGACCCCACTTCATATGGCTACACCTTC
TRBV6-4	.	.	TRBJ1-6	CASIPDSYNSPLHF	TGTGCCAGCATCCCGGACAGTTATAATTCACCCCTCCACTTT
TRBV6-5	TRBD1	once	TRBJ2-1	CASSYQRDSLDEQFF	TGTGCCAGCAGTTACCAACGGGACAGCTTGGATGAGCAGTTCTTC
TRBV28	TRBD1	few	TRBJ1-6	CASSRGTANSPLHF	TGTGCCAGCAGTCGCGGGACAGCAAATTCACCCCTCCACTTT
TRBV7-2	.	once	TRBJ2-7	CASSPGTGHPSWYF	TGTGCCAGCAGCCCGGGGACGGGACACCCCTCGTGGTACTTC